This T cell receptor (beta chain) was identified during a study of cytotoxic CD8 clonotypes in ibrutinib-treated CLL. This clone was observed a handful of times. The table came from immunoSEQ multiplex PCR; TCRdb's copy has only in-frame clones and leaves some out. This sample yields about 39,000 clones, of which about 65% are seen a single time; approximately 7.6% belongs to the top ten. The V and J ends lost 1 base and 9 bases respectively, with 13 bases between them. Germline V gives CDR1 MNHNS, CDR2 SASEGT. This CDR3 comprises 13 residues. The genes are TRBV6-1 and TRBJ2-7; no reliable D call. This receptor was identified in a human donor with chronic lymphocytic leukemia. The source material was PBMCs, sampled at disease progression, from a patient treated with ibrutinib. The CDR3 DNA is TGTGCCAGCAGTGAAGACCAGTTTGAAGGGCAGTACTTC. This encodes CASSEDQFEGQYF.